This T cell receptor beta chain stems from a study of blood T cell repertoires in COVID-19. Study as a whole: From T cells, B-cell-depleted T cells, or PBMCs came the material, which was cDNA or gDNA.

The assay was immunoSEQ multiplex PCR, and TCRdb's table has in-frame clones only and misses some. The repertoire has 200,000 to 250,000 clones, around 90% of them found once; the top ten carry roughly 16%. CDR1 and CDR2 from the germline V gene are SGHRS and YFSETQ. CDR3 length: 11 amino acids. The germline V and J ends were trimmed by 6 bases and 9 bases, with 10 bases remaining between them. A COVID-19 case was met by exposed participants within 2 weeks before study entry. This TCR was recovered from a man aged 25 to 40 who had been exposed to COVID-19. The sample consisted of PBMCs or T cells enriched from blood (not recorded which). The rearrangement joins TRBV5-1 to TRBJ2-1; D might be TRBD1 (5 bases). The CDR3 sequence: CASTTQGEQFF. In DNA, the CDR3 is TGCGCCAGCACCACCCAGGGTGAGCAGTTCTTC.